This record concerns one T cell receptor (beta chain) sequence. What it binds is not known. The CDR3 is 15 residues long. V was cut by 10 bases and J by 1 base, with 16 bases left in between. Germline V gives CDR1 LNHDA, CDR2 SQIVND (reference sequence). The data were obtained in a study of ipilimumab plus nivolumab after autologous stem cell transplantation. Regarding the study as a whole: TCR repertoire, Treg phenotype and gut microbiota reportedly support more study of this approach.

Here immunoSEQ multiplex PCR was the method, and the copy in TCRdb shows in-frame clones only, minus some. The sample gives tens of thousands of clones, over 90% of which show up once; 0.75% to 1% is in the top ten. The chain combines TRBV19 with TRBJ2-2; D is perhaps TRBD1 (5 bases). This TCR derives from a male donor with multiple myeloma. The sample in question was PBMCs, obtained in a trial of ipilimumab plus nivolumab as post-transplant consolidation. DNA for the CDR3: TGTGCCACCCCTAAAGGGGCACGGAACACCGGGGAGCTGTTTTTT. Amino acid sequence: CATPKGARNTGELFF.